Shown below are 18 T cell receptor beta chains from a single sample sequenced in a study of T cell responses to AZD1222 COVID-19 vaccine. Sequencing used immunoSEQ multiplex PCR; TCRdb keeps in-frame clones, though not all of them. The sample lists roughly 140,000 clones, approximately 90% occurring once. This specimen was peripheral blood, taken on day 0 of MenACWY control vaccination. The receptors come from an adult in good health.

This chain joins TRBV6-6 and TRBJ1-4; possible D gene TRBD1, 6 bases. The V end was cut by 2 bases, the J end by 13 bases, with 11 bases between. Per the germline V gene, CDR1 is MNHNY and CDR2 is SVGAGI (reference sequence). The length of the CDR3 is 12 residues. In nucleotides, the CDR3 is TGTGCCAGCAGTTACGAGGACAGACGACTGTTTTTT. Its protein product is CASSYEDRRLFF.

J is TRBJ1-1 and V is TRBV12-5; D is unclear. Germline CDR1 is LGHNT and CDR2 is FRNRAP. The CDR3 loop spans 14 amino acids. The V and J ends lost 2 bases and 4 bases respectively, with 11 bases between them. The CDR3 loop reads CASGLRHLVTEAFF. CDR3 nucleotide sequence: TGTGCTAGTGGTTTGAGGCACCTCGTCACTGAAGCTTTCTTT. Full variable domain (remainder filled in from reference TRBV12-5 and TRBJ1-1): DARVTQTPRHKVTEMGQEVTMRCQPILGHNTVFWYRQTMMQGLELLAYFRNRAPLDDSGMPKDRFSAEMPDATLATLKIQPSEPRDSAVYFCASGLRHLVTEAFFGQGTRLTVV.

The rearrangement joins TRBV9 to TRBJ1-5, with TRBD1 matching over 7 bases. Germline CDR1 and CDR2: SGDLS and YYNGEE. The V segment lost 4 bases and the J segment 1 base; nucleotides outside the gene matches: 2. The length of the CDR3 is 14 residues. DNA for the CDR3: TGTGCCAGCAGCCCACAGGGGAGCAATCAGCCCCAGCATTTT. Translated: CASSPQGSNQPQHF. The complete variable domain, with remaining parts taken from reference TRBV9 and TRBJ1-5, reads DSGVTQTPKHLITATGQRVTLRCSPRSGDLSVYWYQQSLDQGLQFLIQYYNGEERAKGNILERFSAQQFPDLHSELNLSSLELGDSALYFCASSPQGSNQPQHFGDGTRLSIL.

V gene TRBV18 combines with J gene TRBJ1-4; TRBD1 aligns across 9 bases. Germline V lookup: CDR1 KGHSH, CDR2 LQKENI. With V trimmed by 4 bases and J by 8 bases, 5 bases remained unmatched. The CDR3 runs 14 residues. The DNA of the CDR3 is TGTGCCAGCTCACTACAGGGGGCCGGCGAAAAACTGTTTTTT. Residues: CASSLQGAGEKLFF.

V and J are TRBV5-1 and TRBJ2-3, with 11 bases aligning to TRBD1. The CDR3 covers 15 residues. V gave up 1 base and J gave up 4 bases; unmatched junction bases: 2. Germline loops: CDR1 SGHRS, CDR2 YFSETQ. The CDR3 reads CASSLWTGGADTQYF. CDR3 DNA: TGCGCCAGCAGCTTGTGGACAGGGGGCGCAGATACGCAGTATTTT.

The chain couples TRBV5-1 to TRBJ1-1, with 7 bases fitting TRBD1. Trimming removed 2 bases from V and 3 bases from J; junction bases left unmatched: 1. CDR3 length: 13 residues. Per germline, CDR1 SGHRS and CDR2 YFSETQ. The CDR3 region is CASSFQGDTEAFF. In nucleotides, the CDR3 is TGCGCCAGCAGCTTCCAGGGGGACACTGAAGCTTTCTTT.

V is TRBV7-2 and J is TRBJ1-2; possibly TRBD1 for D (5 bases). Deletions cut 2 bases from V and 6 bases from J, with 13 bases between. From germline, CDR1 is SGHTA and CDR2 FQGNSA. The CDR3 contains 14 residues. The CDR3 nucleotides read TGTGCCAGCAGCTTAAATCCAGGGAGGGATGGCTACACCTTC. Its protein is CASSLNPGRDGYTF.

The chain has TRBV7-2 and TRBJ1-1, with a tentative D call TRBD1 (5 bases). The CDR3 is 14 residues long. Germline assignment: CDR1 SGHTA and CDR2 FQGNSA. Trimming stripped 5 bases from V and 2 bases from J, with 12 bases between. CDR3 loop: CASSMGRYNTEAFF. CDR3 DNA: TGTGCCAGCAGCATGGGACGGTACAACACTGAAGCTTTCTTT.

There are a few counts of this clone. The gene calls are TRBV18 and TRBJ2-7; TRBD1 matches at 8 bases. CDR1 KGHSH and CDR2 LQKENI come from the germline V gene. The CDR3 covers 13 residues. V was pared by 5 bases and J by 6 bases, with 6 bases of the junction left unmatched. The CDR3 is CASSADRGLEQYF. CDR3 DNA sequence: TGTGCCAGCTCAGCTGACAGGGGTCTCGAGCAGTACTTC.

The sample holds a few counts of this clone. This sequence joins TRBV2 and TRBJ2-1; 9 bases line up with TRBD1. The germline gives CDR1 SNHLY, CDR2 FYNNEI. This CDR3 spans 15 amino acids. The J segment lost 10 bases and the V segment lost 6 bases, leaving 13 bases of the junction unmatched. This CDR3 reads CASRPGTGRYGEQFF. The CDR3 DNA reads TGTGCCAGCAGGCCCGGGACAGGGCGTTACGGGGAGCAGTTCTTC.

The chain has TRBV5-1 and TRBJ1-1; D possibly corresponds to TRBD1 (5 bases). V was clipped by 4 bases and J by 1 base, with 11 bases between them. CDR3 length: 14 residues. Germline CDR1 and CDR2: SGHRS and YFSETQ. CDR3 DNA sequence: TGCGCCAGCAGCGGACAATTGCCGAACACTGAAGCTTTCTTT. It specifies CASSGQLPNTEAFF.

The rearrangement joins TRBV24-1 to TRBJ2-5, with 8 bases fitting TRBD2. There are 16 residues in the CDR3. Germline assignment: CDR1 KGHDR and CDR2 SFDVKD. V trimming: 4 bases; J trimming: 2 bases; junction bases outside the gene matches: 8. CDR3 region: CATSDIAGRDQETQYF. For the CDR3, the DNA is TGTGCCACCAGTGACATAGCGGGGAGAGATCAAGAGACCCAGTACTTC.

The chain recombines TRBV6-5 with TRBJ2-7; 10 bases fit TRBD1. J gave up 4 bases and V 4 bases, and 4 bases lay outside the gene matches. Germline CDR1 is MNHEY and CDR2 is SVGAGI. The CDR3 loop spans 14 amino acids. The CDR3 nucleotides read TGTGCCAGCAGTTGGACAGGGGGAAGGTACGAGCAGTACTTC. Translated: CASSWTGGRYEQYF.

The chain employs TRBV2 and TRBJ1-2; possible D gene TRBD1, 5 bases. V lost 6 bases to trimming and J lost 5 bases, with 13 bases between them. CDR3 length equals 13 residues. The V gene's germline CDR1 is SNHLY and CDR2 FYNNEI. The CDR3 DNA sequence: TGTGCCAGCAGCCCTGACAGTTCGTATGGCTACACCTTC. Translating gives CASSPDSSYGYTF.

This sequence joins TRBV11-2 and TRBJ1-5, with D perhaps matching TRBD1 (5 bases). The V gene's germline CDR1 is SGHAT and CDR2 FQNNGV. V was trimmed by 5 bases and J by 7 bases, leaving 15 bases between them. The CDR3 runs 14 residues. DNA of the CDR3: TGTGCCAGCAGCCTCTCGGATGGGGCGCAGCCCCAGCATTTT. The encoded protein is CASSLSDGAQPQHF. The entire variable domain, with the rest obtained from reference TRBV11-2 and TRBJ1-5, is as follows: EAGVAQSPRYKIIEKRQSVAFWCNPISGHATLYWYQQILGQGPKLLIQFQNNGVVDDSQLPKDRFSAERLKGVDSTLKIQPAKLEDSAVYLCASSLSDGAQPQHFGDGTRLSIL.

This rearrangement joins TRBV2 to TRBJ1-5, with D maybe TRBD1 (5 bases). This CDR3 is built from 15 residues. The germline V and J ends were trimmed by 5 bases and 2 bases, with 13 bases remaining between them. From germline, CDR1 is SNHLY and CDR2 FYNNEI. CDR3 amino acids: CASSRSTGGNQPQHF. The CDR3 nucleotides are TGTGCCAGCAGTAGGAGCACAGGAGGCAATCAGCCCCAGCATTTT.

This clone appeared once. The rearrangement uses TRBV7-9 and TRBJ1-2, with 7 bases aligning to TRBD1. The J segment lost 4 bases and the V segment lost 1 base, leaving 6 bases of the junction unmatched. Germline CDR1 is SEHNR and CDR2 is FQNEAQ (reference sequence). The CDR3 extends over 15 amino acids. The chain's CDR3 is CASSLGEGATYGYTF. The CDR3 DNA follows: TGTGCCAGCAGCTTAGGGGAGGGGGCGACCTATGGCTACACCTTC.

This chain joins TRBV9 and TRBJ2-1; 9 bases align to TRBD1. The junction had 13 bases not matched to a gene; V was cut back by 7 bases and J by 11 bases. The CDR3 has 14 residues. Germline CDR1 SGDLS, CDR2 YYNGEE. CDR3 residues: CASGGQGTYSQQFF. The CDR3 nucleotides read TGTGCCAGCGGAGGACAGGGGACGTATAGTCAGCAGTTCTTC.